A selection of T cell receptor beta chains follows, all from one sample in a study of shared clonotypes between healthy human individuals. Only in-frame clones appear in the TCRdb table, and some are missing; sequencing was by immunoSEQ multiplex PCR. The table shows about 2.1 million clones, with just over 90% occurring only once. Sequenced: naive CD8+ T cells from PBMCs. All receptors come from a man between 18 and 35 years old in good health. Some clones in this sample may be carry-over from other donors' samples. Both conserved end residues are part of each CDR3. D genes are given only for firm matches. Where a row states a size, it is once, few, many or the class of an expanded clone; other rows omit it.

V gene,CDR3 length,J gene,D gene,clone size,CDR3 DNA,CDR3 protein
TRBV6-6,16,TRBJ2-3,-,-,TGTGCCAGCAGTTACGACGGGACTTATCTGGCAGATACGCAGTATTTT,CASSYDGTYLADTQYF
TRBV5-1,18,TRBJ1-1,-,-,TGCGCCAGCAGCCCCAATTGGGGGTGGGGGAAAAGAAACACTGAAGCTTTCTTT,CASSPNWGWGKRNTEAFF
TRBV2,13,TRBJ1-1,-,few,TGTGCCAGCAGTGAAAGTGTCGGGGCTGAAGCTTTCTTT,CASSESVGAEAFF
TRBV7-2,16,TRBJ2-2,-,once,TGTGCCAGCAGCTTAGCCCGAGGGGGGCTCACCGGGGAGCTGTTTTTT,CASSLARGGLTGELFF
TRBV13,13,TRBJ2-5,-,-,TGTGCCAGCAGCATACAGGGGAGGGAAGAGCAGTACTTC,CASSIQGREEQYF
TRBV4-1,18,TRBJ1-2,-,-,TGCGCCAGCACCAATAAGCCGGGCTTGGTTGTTGCTAACTATGGCTACACCTTC,CASTNKPGLVVANYGYTF
TRBV19,16,TRBJ2-7,TRBD2,-,TGTGCCAGTAGTCTGGGTTCGGTAGCGGGGTCCTACGAGCAGTACTTC,CASSLGSVAGSYEQYF
TRBV11-2,14,TRBJ2-7,TRBD1,-,TGTGCCAGCAGCCTAGCAGGGGGATTCGGAGAGCAGTACTTC,CASSLAGGFGEQYF
TRBV7-9,15,TRBJ1-2,-,-,TGTGCCAGCAGCTCCACAGGGAGGGAGGCCTATGGCTACACCTTC,CASSSTGREAYGYTF
TRBV13,15,TRBJ2-5,-,-,TGTGCCAGCAGCTTACGCGGTCCTCAAGGAGAGACCCAGTACTTC,CASSLRGPQGETQYF
TRBV18,18,TRBJ2-7,TRBD2,once,TGTGCCAGCTCACCACCGTTCCCTAGCGGGAACCTAACCTACGAGCAGTACTTC,CASSPPFPSGNLTYEQYF
TRBV28,13,TRBJ1-1,-,-,TGTGCCAGCAGTTCCCCGGGGGGGGGTGAAGCTTTCTTT,CASSSPGGGEAFF
TRBV27,14,TRBJ1-2,-,-,TGTGCCAGCAGTTTGGGGTTCCCGTACTATGGCTACACCTTC,CASSLGFPYYGYTF
TRBV15,14,TRBJ1-1,TRBD1,-,TGTGCCACCAGCGAGACAGGGGTGAACACTGAAGCTTTCTTT,CATSETGVNTEAFF
TRBV27,16,TRBJ2-1,-,-,TGTGCCAGCAGTTTATTGTCCAGGATTGGATACAATGAGCAGTTCTTC,CASSLLSRIGYNEQFF
TRBV7-9,15,TRBJ2-7,TRBD2,-,TGTGCCAGCAGCCCGGGACTAGCGGGAGGTGACGAGCAGTACTTC,CASSPGLAGGDEQYF
TRBV13,15,TRBJ1-1,TRBD1,-,TGTGCCAGCAGCTCAACTCTACAGGGGGGCACTGAAGCTTTCTTT,CASSSTLQGGTEAFF
TRBV27,15,TRBJ1-1,-,-,TGTGCCAGCAGTTTAGCCGGATTGTCGAACACTGAAGCTTTCTTT,CASSLAGLSNTEAFF
TRBV30,16,TRBJ1-2,-,-,TGTGCCTGGAGTGTATCCCAGGCTTTAATTAACTATGGCTACACCTTC,CAWSVSQALINYGYTF
TRBV7-9,15,TRBJ2-1,-,-,TGTGCCAGCACGAAATCCGGGACCCCGAGGGATGAGCAGTTCTTC,CASTKSGTPRDEQFF
TRBV9,14,TRBJ2-2,-,-,TGTGCCAGCAGCGTAGGGGACTGGGCCGGGGAGCTGTTTTTT,CASSVGDWAGELFF
TRBV13,16,TRBJ2-3,TRBD2,-,TGTGCCAGCAGCTTCGGACCAGCGGGAGGCACAGATACGCAGTATTTT,CASSFGPAGGTDTQYF
TRBV5-6,16,TRBJ2-7,-,-,TGTGCCAGCAGCCCGCTTCCCGGTTCATCCCCCTACGAGCAGTACTTC,CASSPLPGSSPYEQYF
TRBV11-2,14,TRBJ1-1,-,-,TGTGCCAGCAGCAGCGGGGGGGCTTGGGCTGAAGCTTTCTTT,CASSSGGAWAEAFF
TRBV7-9,16,TRBJ1-4,-,-,TGTGCCAGCAGCTTTTTACAGGGAGGGGTAGCTGAAAAACTGTTTTTT,CASSFLQGGVAEKLFF
TRBV7-9,12,TRBJ2-7,-,-,TGTGCCAGCAGCTTAGTCTCAGCCGAGCAGTACTTC,CASSLVSAEQYF
TRBV5-3,14,TRBJ1-4,TRBD1,-,TGTGCCAGAAGCTCAGTGGACAGGGATGAAAAACTGTTTTTT,CARSSVDRDEKLFF
TRBV13,16,TRBJ2-3,-,-,TGTGCCAGCAGGGGGGACGGGCCCCACGGAAGAGATACGCAGTATTTT,CASRGDGPHGRDTQYF
TRBV19,12,TRBJ1-2,-,-,TGTGCCAGTAGTATATGGCAGTTCGGCTACACCTTC,CASSIWQFGYTF
TRBV7-2,18,TRBJ2-7,TRBD2,-,TGTGCCAGCAGCTTAGAGGGACTAGCGGGAGGGTTCGCCTACGAGCAGTACTTC,CASSLEGLAGGFAYEQYF
TRBV27,19,TRBJ2-3,TRBD2,-,TGTGCCAGCAGGCGCTGGACTAGCGGGCTCCCGGACTGGGCAGATACGCAGTATTTT,CASRRWTSGLPDWADTQYF
TRBV15,13,TRBJ2-7,TRBD2,-,TGTGCCACCAGCACTATTACTAGCGACGAGCAGTACTTC,CATSTITSDEQYF
TRBV9,16,TRBJ2-1,TRBD2,-,TGTGCCAGCAGCGCGACTAGCGGGAGGGCCTTTAATGAGCAGTTCTTC,CASSATSGRAFNEQFF
TRBV9,15,TRBJ2-3,-,-,TGTGCCAGCAGCGTAGCTGACCAGGGCACAGATACGCAGTATTTT,CASSVADQGTDTQYF
TRBV28,15,TRBJ2-7,TRBD1,-,TGTGCCAGCAGTTTCTCCGGGACAGGGGGCGCGGAGCAGTACTTC,CASSFSGTGGAEQYF
TRBV6-5,14,TRBJ1-3,TRBD1,-,TGTGCCAGCAGGGGGTCAGGGGGTGGGAACACCATATATTTT,CASRGSGGGNTIYF
TRBV7-9,13,TRBJ2-5,-,-,TGTGCCAGCAGCTTACCCGGGGAAGAGACCCAGTACTTC,CASSLPGEETQYF